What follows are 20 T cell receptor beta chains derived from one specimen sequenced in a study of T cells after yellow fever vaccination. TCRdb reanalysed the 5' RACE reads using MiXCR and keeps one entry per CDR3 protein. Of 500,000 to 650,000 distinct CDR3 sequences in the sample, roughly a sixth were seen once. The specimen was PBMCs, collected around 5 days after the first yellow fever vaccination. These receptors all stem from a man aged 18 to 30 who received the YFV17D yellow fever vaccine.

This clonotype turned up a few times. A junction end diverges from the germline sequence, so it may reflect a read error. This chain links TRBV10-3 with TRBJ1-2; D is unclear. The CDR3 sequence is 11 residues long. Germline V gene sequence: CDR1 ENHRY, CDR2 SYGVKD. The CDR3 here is CAIRMGRQVGF. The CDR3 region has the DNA TGTGCCATCAGGATGGGCCGCCAAGTGGGATTC.

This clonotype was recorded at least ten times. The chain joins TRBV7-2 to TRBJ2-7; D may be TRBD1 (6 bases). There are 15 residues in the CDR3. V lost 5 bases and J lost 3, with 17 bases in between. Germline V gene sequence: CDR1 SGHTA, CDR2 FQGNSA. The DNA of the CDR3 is TGTGCCAGCAGCCTGCAGGGGAAATCTAGCTACGAGCAGTACTTC. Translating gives CASSLQGKSSYEQYF.

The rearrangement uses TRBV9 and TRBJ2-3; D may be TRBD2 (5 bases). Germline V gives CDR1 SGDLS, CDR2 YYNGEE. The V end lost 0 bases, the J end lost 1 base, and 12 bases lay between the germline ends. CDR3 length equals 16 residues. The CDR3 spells CASSVGASRGTDTQYF. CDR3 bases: TGTGCCAGCAGCGTAGGGGCTAGCCGAGGCACAGATACGCAGTATTTT.

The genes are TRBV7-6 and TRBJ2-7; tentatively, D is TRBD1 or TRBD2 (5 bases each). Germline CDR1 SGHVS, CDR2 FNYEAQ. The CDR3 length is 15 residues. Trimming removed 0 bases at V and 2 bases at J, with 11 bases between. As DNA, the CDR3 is TGTGCCAGCAGCTTAGCGAGGGGCCGGGCCTACGAGCAGTACTTC. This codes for CASSLARGRAYEQYF.

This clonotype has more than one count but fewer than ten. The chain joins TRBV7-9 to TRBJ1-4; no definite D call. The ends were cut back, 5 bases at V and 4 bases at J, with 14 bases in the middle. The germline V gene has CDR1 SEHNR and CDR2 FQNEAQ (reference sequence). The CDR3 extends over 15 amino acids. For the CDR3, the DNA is TGTGCCAGCAGCACACACAGCAACAATAATGAAAAACTGTTTTTT. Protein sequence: CASSTHSNNNEKLFF.

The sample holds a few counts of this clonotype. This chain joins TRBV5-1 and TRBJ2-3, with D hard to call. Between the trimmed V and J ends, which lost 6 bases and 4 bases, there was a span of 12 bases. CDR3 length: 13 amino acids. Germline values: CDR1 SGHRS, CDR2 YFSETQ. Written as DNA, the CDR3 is TGCGCCAGCAAGGCGGTAGGGTCAGATACGCAGTATTTT. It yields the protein CASKAVGSDTQYF.

The CDR3 here is CASSIAEGITYNEQFF. The CDR3, as DNA: TGTGCCAGTAGTATAGCCGAGGGGATAACCTACAATGAGCAGTTCTTC. The chain links TRBV19 to TRBJ2-1; either TRBD1 or TRBD2 may fit D (5 bases each). Per the germline V gene, CDR1 is LNHDA and CDR2 is SQIVND (reference sequence). Trimming shortened V by 1 base and J by 2 bases, and 12 bases separated the two germline ends. This CDR3 is 16 amino acids long.

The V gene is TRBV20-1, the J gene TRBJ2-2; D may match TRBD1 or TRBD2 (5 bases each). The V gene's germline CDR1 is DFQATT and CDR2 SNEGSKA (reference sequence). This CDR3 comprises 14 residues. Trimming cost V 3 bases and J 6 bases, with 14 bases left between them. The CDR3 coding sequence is TGCAGTGCTAGTTATCCGGGGCTCGCCGGGGAGCTGTTTTTT. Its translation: CSASYPGLAGELFF.

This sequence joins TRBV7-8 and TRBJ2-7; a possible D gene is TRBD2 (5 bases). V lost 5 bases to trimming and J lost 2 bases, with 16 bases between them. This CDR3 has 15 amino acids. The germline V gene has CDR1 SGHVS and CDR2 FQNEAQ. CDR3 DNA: TGTGCCAGCAGCATAGAGAGGGCCCCCCCCTACGAGCAGTACGTC. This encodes CASSIERAPPYEQYV.

The CDR3 sequence is CASRETGDAYNSPLHF. The CDR3 DNA reads as TGTGCCAGCAGGGAGACAGGGGACGCCTATAATTCACCCCTCCACTTT. The chain recombines TRBV6-5 with TRBJ1-6, with 8 bases that match TRBD1. CDR1 is MNHEY, CDR2 SVGAGI, per germline. The J segment lost 2 bases and the V segment lost 6 bases, leaving 6 bases of the junction unmatched. This CDR3 region has 16 residues.

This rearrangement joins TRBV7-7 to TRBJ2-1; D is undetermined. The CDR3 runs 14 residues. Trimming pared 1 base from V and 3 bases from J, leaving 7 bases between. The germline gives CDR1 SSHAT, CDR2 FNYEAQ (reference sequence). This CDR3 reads CASSLGLGYNEQFF. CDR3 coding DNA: TGTGCCAGCAGCTTAGGTCTCGGCTACAATGAGCAGTTCTTC.

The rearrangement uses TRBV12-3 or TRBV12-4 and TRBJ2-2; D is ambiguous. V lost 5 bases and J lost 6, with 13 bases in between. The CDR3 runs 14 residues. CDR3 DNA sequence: TGTGCCAGCAGTACCGGGTTTTGGGCCGGGGAGCTGTTTTTT. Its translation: CASSTGFWAGELFF.

CDR3 region: CASSPPFGGGDGEQFF. The CDR3 DNA reads TGTGCCAGCTCCCCCCCTTTCGGCGGGGGGGACGGTGAGCAGTTCTTC. The chain recombines TRBV18 with TRBJ2-1; TRBD2 matches at 9 bases. V shed 6 bases and J 9 bases; nucleotides not matched to a gene: 15. This CDR3 is built from 16 residues. Per germline, CDR1 KGHSH and CDR2 LQKENI.

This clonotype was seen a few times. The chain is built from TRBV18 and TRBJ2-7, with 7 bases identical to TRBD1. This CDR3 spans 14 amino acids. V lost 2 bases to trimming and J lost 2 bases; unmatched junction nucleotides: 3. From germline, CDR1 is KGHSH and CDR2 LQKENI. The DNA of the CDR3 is TGTGCCAGCTCACCAAGGGACAGCACCTACGAGCAGTACGTC. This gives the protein CASSPRDSTYEQYV.

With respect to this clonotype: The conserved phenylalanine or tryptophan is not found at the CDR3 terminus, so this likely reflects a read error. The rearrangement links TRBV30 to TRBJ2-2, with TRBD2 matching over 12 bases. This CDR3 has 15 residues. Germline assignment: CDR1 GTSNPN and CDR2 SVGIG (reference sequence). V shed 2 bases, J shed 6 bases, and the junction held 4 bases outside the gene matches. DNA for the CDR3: TGTGCCTGGAGTCGCGGACTAGCGGGGTCCGGGGAGCTGTTTTCT. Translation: CAWSRGLAGSGELFS.

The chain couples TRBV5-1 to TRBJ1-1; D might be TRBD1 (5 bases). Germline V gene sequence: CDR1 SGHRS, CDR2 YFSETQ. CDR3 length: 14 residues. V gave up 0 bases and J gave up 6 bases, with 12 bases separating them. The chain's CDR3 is CASSLGQGMAEAFF. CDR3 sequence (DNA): TGCGCCAGCAGCTTGGGCCAGGGTATGGCTGAAGCTTTCTTT.

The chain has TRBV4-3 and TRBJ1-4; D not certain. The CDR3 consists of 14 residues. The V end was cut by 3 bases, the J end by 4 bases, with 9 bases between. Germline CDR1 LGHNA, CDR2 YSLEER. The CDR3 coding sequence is TGCGCCAGCAGCCACGGGTCCGTTAATGAAAAACTGTTTTTT. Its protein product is CASSHGSVNEKLFF.

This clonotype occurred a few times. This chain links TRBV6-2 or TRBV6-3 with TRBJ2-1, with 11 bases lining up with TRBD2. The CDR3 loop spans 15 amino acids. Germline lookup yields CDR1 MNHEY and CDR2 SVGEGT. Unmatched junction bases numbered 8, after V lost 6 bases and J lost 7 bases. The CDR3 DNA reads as TGTGCCAGCAGCCCACTAGCGGGGGTGAGTAATGAGCAGTTCTTC. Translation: CASSPLAGVSNEQFF.

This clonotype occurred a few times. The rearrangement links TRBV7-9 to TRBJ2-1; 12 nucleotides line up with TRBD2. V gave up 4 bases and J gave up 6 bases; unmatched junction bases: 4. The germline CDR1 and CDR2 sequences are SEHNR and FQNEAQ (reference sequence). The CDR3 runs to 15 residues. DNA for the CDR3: TGTGCCAGCAGCTCGCGGACTAGCGGGGTCAATGAGCAGTTCTTC. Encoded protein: CASSSRTSGVNEQFF.

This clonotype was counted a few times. CDR3 sequence: CASSFGGGGSNQPQHF. Written as DNA, the CDR3 is TGCGCCAGCAGCTTTGGAGGAGGGGGAAGCAATCAGCCCCAGCATTTT. The chain joins TRBV5-1 to TRBJ1-5; D perhaps matches TRBD1 (6 bases). CDR3 length: 16 residues. The germline gives CDR1 SGHRS, CDR2 YFSETQ. V was trimmed by 2 bases and J by 1 base, leaving 13 bases between them.